The clone carrying this T cell receptor beta chain was seen more than once but under ten times. This sample stems from a study of identical twins. CDR3 length: 14 amino acids. Between the trimmed V and J ends, which lost 3 bases and 4 bases, there was a span of 12 bases. In TCRdb, the 5' RACE reads were re-called with MiXCR into one record per CDR3 protein. The sample shows 1.5 million to 2 million distinct CDR3 sequences, under 35% of them seen only once. The V gene is TRBV12-3 or TRBV12-4, the J gene TRBJ2-5, with D hard to call. The receptor's source is a newborn girl in good health. Input material: cord blood. The CDR3 coding sequence is TGTGCCAGCAGTTTTTCGCTAGTCCCAGAGACCCAGTACTTC. Translation gives CASSFSLVPETQYF.